The sequence of this TCR beta chain was determined in a study of T cell changes during pregnancy in multiple sclerosis. The germline gives CDR1 SGHVS, CDR2 FNYEAQ. There are 16 residues in the CDR3. Germline trimming cut 1 base from V and 3 bases from J; bases unmatched to any gene: 6. Some clones are missing from TCRdb's copy, which holds only in-frame ones; the method was immunoSEQ multiplex PCR. The table records about 46,000 clones, around 90% of them present only once. Specimen: CD8+ T cells from peripheral blood mononuclear cells, collected in the second trimester of pregnancy. V usage is TRBV7-6 and J usage is TRBJ1-5, with 7 bases fitting TRBD1. This TCR derives from a female donor with multiple sclerosis, enrolled in a pregnancy study. CDR3 sequence (DNA): TGTGCCAGCAGCTTAGGGACAGGAGGAGACAATCAGCCCCAGCATTTT. This codes for CASSLGTGGDNQPQHF.